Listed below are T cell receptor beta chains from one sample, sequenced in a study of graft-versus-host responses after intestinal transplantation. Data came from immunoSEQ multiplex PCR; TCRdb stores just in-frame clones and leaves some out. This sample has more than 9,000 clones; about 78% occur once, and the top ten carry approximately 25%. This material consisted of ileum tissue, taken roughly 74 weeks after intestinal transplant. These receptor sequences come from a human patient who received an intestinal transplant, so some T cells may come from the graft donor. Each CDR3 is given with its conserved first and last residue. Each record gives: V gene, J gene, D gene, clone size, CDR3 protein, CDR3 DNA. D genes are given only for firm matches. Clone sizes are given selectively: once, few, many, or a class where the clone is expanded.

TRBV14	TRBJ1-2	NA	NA	CASSQDFKRVKNYGYTF	TGTGCCAGCAGCCAAGATTTTAAACGGGTAAAGAACTATGGCTACACCTTC
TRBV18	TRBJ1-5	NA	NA	CASSPNRGYQPQHF	TGTGCCAGCTCACCGAACCGGGGGTATCAGCCCCAGCATTTT
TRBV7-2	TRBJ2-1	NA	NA	CASSSWGGNEQFF	TGTGCCAGCAGCTCTTGGGGCGGCAATGAGCAGTTCTTC
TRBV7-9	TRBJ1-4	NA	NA	CASSAGEKLFF	TGTGCCAGCAGCGCCGGGGAAAAACTGTTTTTT
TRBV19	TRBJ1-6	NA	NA	CASSIGSAGDNSPLHF	TGTGCCAGTAGTATTGGATCAGCTGGGGATAATTCACCCCTCCACTTT
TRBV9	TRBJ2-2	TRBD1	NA	CASSLRTGNTGELFF	TGTGCCAGCAGCCTACGGACAGGGAACACCGGGGAGCTGTTTTTT
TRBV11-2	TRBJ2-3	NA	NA	CASSTEDTQYF	TGTGCCAGCAGCACGGAGGATACGCAGTATTTT
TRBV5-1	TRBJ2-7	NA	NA	CASRRERWKNEQYF	TGCGCCAGCAGGAGGGAGCGGTGGAAAAACGAGCAGTACTTC
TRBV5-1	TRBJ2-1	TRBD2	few	CASNSGGTRPNNEQFF	TGCGCCAGCAACTCAGGAGGGACTAGGCCAAACAATGAGCAGTTCTTC
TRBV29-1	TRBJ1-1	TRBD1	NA	CSAGGTGPMNTEAFF	TGCAGCGCCGGGGGGACAGGGCCTATGAACACTGAAGCTTTCTTT
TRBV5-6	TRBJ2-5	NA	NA	CASRSRGAGETQYF	TGTGCCAGCAGGTCCCGGGGCGCGGGAGAGACCCAGTACTTC
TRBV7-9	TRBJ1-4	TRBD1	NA	CASSFPRGTNEKLFF	TGTGCCAGCAGCTTCCCCAGGGGGACTAATGAAAAACTGTTTTTT
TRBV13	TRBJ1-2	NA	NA	CASSSLWGTAYGYTF	TGTGCCAGCAGCTCCTTGTGGGGGACCGCCTATGGCTACACCTTC
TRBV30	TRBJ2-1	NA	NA	CAWSVWGGAYNEQFF	TGTGCCTGGAGTGTATGGGGTGGAGCCTACAATGAGCAGTTCTTC